A single sample is the source of the 17 T cell receptor beta chains below, sequenced in a study of blood T cell repertoires in COVID-19. Assay: immunoSEQ multiplex PCR; the TCRdb copy retains only in-frame clones and omits some. The repertoire holds under 95,000 clones, around 87% seen once, with around 5.3% in the top ten. The sequenced sample was peripheral blood. The receptors here all came from an elderly woman with acute or convalescent COVID-19.

This sequence joins TRBV5-1 and TRBJ1-1; D perhaps matches TRBD1 (5 bases). V gave up 4 bases and J gave up 1 base, with 8 bases separating them. The CDR3 is made up of 13 amino acids. The germline V gene has CDR1 SGHRS and CDR2 YFSETQ. The CDR3 sequence is CASSPGGNTEAFF. The CDR3 DNA sequence: TGCGCCAGCAGCCCGGGGGGGAACACTGAAGCTTTCTTT.

The chain combines TRBV2 with TRBJ2-5, with 8 bases matching TRBD2. The CDR3 consists of 14 residues. V gave up 4 bases and J gave up 4 bases; unmatched junction bases: 5. CDR1 is SNHLY and CDR2 is FYNNEI in the germline V gene. The CDR3, as DNA: TGTGCCAGCAGTGGAGGGACTAGTTTAGAGACCCAGTACTTC. Its protein is CASSGGTSLETQYF.

This chain joins TRBV4-2 and TRBJ2-2, with TRBD2 identical over 9 bases. There are 16 residues in the CDR3. Germline lookup yields CDR1 LGHNA and CDR2 YNFKEQ. V shed 6 bases, J shed 8 bases, and the junction held 13 bases outside the gene matches. CDR3 residues: CASSSLGTSTVGELFF. The DNA of the CDR3 is TGTGCCAGCAGTTCTCTTGGGACTAGCACTGTGGGGGAGCTGTTTTTT.

This sequence joins TRBV2 and TRBJ2-3; TRBD2 matches at 9 bases. The length of the CDR3 is 14 residues. The V gene's germline CDR1 is SNHLY and CDR2 FYNNEI. The DNA of the CDR3 is TGTGGCACAAGGGTAGCGGGGGGCACAGATACGCAGTATTTT. Protein sequence: CGTRVAGGTDTQYF.

The J gene is TRBJ2-2, the V gene TRBV27, with D perhaps TRBD1 (6 bases). Between the trimmed V and J ends, which lost 7 bases and 0 bases, there was a span of 12 bases. CDR3 size: 15 residues. The germline V gene encodes CDR1 MNHEY and CDR2 SMNVEV (reference sequence). The chain's CDR3 is CASTLDRPNTGELFF. CDR3 DNA sequence: TGTGCCAGCACTCTGGACAGACCGAACACCGGGGAGCTGTTTTTT.

J is TRBJ1-1 and V is TRBV7-9, with D perhaps matching TRBD1 (5 bases). Germline CDR1 SEHNR, CDR2 FQNEAQ (reference sequence). The V gene lost 1 base and the J gene lost 6 bases, with 15 bases spanning the gap. The CDR3 totals 15 residues. The CDR3: CASSLVTGLLAEAFF. CDR3 nucleotides: TGTGCCAGCAGCTTAGTCACAGGCTTGCTGGCTGAAGCTTTCTTT.

This clone came up once. The rearrangement links TRBV10-2 to TRBJ2-1; D is perhaps TRBD2 (6 bases). Between the trimmed V and J ends, which lost 8 bases and 5 bases, there was a span of 13 bases. The CDR3 runs 13 residues. The germline gives CDR1 WSHSY, CDR2 SAAADI. The CDR3 loop is CASAWTTNNEQFF. Written as DNA, the CDR3 is TGCGCCAGCGCATGGACTACCAACAATGAGCAGTTCTTC.

The CDR3 reads CASSQVRGYGYTF. The CDR3 coding sequence is TGTGCCAGCAGCCAGGTACGGGGCTATGGCTACACCTTC. The rearrangement uses TRBV27 and TRBJ1-2; D is undetermined. The V and J ends lost 6 bases and 4 bases respectively, with 12 bases between them. This CDR3 is 13 amino acids long. The V gene's germline CDR1 is MNHEY and CDR2 SMNVEV (reference sequence).

The chain uses TRBV19 and TRBJ1-1; no clear D. Germline lookup yields CDR1 LNHDA and CDR2 SQIVND (reference sequence). CDR3 length equals 13 residues. Trimming stripped 5 bases from V and 6 bases from J, with 13 bases between. The CDR3 nucleotides read TGTGCCAGTAGTGGGTCCCGGGTGGCTGAAGCTTTCTTT. Its translation is CASSGSRVAEAFF.

The chain couples TRBV5-5 to TRBJ2-2; 9 bases are a match to TRBD1. Germline V gene sequence: CDR1 SGHKS, CDR2 YYEKEE (reference sequence). The CDR3 runs 15 residues. J lost 7 bases, V lost 4 bases, and 8 bases had no gene match. In DNA form, the CDR3 reads TGTGCCAGCAGCCCCGGGACAGGGCAGGGCGGGGAGCTGTTTTTT. Its protein product is CASSPGTGQGGELFF.

V usage is TRBV30 and J usage is TRBJ1-5; 7 positions match TRBD1. The V gene end was trimmed by 4 bases and the J gene end by 4 bases; junction bases not matched to a gene: 7. In germline, CDR1 is GTSNPN, CDR2 SVGIG (reference sequence). This CDR3 has 14 amino acids. The DNA for the CDR3 is TGTGCCTGGACCCCGGACAGGCAAAATCAGCCCCAGCATTTT. Its protein product is CAWTPDRQNQPQHF.

This clone has a handful of counts. V and J are TRBV29-1 and TRBJ1-1, with a tentative D call TRBD1 (5 bases). The V end lost 2 bases, the J end lost 10 bases, and 20 bases lay between the germline ends. Germline loops: CDR1 SQVTM, CDR2 ANQGSEA. This CDR3 spans 14 amino acids. The CDR3 is CSVESISSPGGAFF. In DNA, the CDR3 is TGCAGCGTTGAATCAATTTCCTCGCCGGGGGGAGCTTTCTTT.

V gene TRBV6-5 combines with J gene TRBJ2-7; 8 positions agree with TRBD1. The CDR3 has 15 residues. V was clipped by 3 bases and J by 4 bases; unmatched bases: 8. Germline V gene lookup returns CDR1 MNHEY and CDR2 SVGAGI. The CDR3, as DNA: TGTGCCAGCAGTTATCAGGGGGCGCTGGGTTACGAGCAGTACTTC. Residues: CASSYQGALGYEQYF.

The V and J genes are TRBV27 and TRBJ1-1; a weak D match, TRBD1 (5 bases). Trimming shortened V by 6 bases and J by 3 bases, and 20 bases separated the two germline ends. Germline lookup yields CDR1 MNHEY and CDR2 SMNVEV (reference sequence). This CDR3 has 16 residues. The CDR3 reads CASRLQGLISDTEAFF. CDR3 in DNA: TGTGCCAGCAGGTTGCAGGGATTAATTTCGGACACTGAAGCTTTCTTT.

The rearrangement links TRBV12-3 or TRBV12-4 to TRBJ1-2; no firm D call. V was cut by 6 bases and J by 4 bases, with 12 bases left in between. This CDR3 spans 13 amino acids. The DNA of the CDR3 is TGTGCCAGCAGCCGGGAGTCTAGCTATGGCTACACCTTC. It yields the protein CASSRESSYGYTF.

The gene calls are TRBV5-1 and TRBJ2-7, with 8 bases that match TRBD2. The CDR3 has 14 residues. Looked up from germline, CDR1 is SGHRS and CDR2 is YFSETQ. Trimming cost V 0 bases and J 3 bases; bases outside gene matches: 2. The CDR3 nucleotides are TGCGCCAGCAGCTTGGGGACTAGCTACTACGAGCAGTACTTC. Its protein product is CASSLGTSYYEQYF.

This chain joins TRBV2 and TRBJ2-3; 9 nucleotides match TRBD2. The germline gives CDR1 SNHLY, CDR2 FYNNEI. The J segment lost 5 bases and the V segment lost 0 bases, leaving 9 bases of the junction unmatched. This CDR3 contains 17 residues. CDR3 DNA sequence: TGTGCCAGCAGTGAAGCGCTCCTAGCGGGGCCTTTAGATACGCAGTATTTT. It specifies CASSEALLAGPLDTQYF.